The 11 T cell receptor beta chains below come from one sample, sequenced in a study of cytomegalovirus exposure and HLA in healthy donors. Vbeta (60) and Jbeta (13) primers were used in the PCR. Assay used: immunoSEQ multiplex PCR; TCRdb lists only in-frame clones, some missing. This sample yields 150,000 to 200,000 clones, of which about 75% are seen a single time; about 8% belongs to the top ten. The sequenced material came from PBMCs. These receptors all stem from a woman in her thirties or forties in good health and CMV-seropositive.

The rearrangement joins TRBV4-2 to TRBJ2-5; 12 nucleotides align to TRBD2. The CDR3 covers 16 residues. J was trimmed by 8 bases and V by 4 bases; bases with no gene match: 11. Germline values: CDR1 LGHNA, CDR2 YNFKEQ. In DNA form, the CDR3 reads TGTGCCAGCAGCCCCCAAAAGGCTAGCGGGAGGGCCACCCAGTACTTC. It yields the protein CASSPQKASGRATQYF.

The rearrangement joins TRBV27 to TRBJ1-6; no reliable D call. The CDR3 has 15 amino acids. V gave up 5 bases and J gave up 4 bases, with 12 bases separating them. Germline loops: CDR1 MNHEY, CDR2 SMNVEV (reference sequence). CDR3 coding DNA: TGTGCCAGCAGTCCGGCGGGAGTTTATAATTCACCCCTCCACTTT. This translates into CASSPAGVYNSPLHF.

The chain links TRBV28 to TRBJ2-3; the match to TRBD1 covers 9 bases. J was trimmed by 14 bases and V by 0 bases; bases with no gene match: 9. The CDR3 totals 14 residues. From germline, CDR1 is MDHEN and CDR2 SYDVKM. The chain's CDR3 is CASSLWGQGLKWYF. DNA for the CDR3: TGTGCCAGCAGTTTATGGGGACAGGGTCTTAAGTGGTATTTT.

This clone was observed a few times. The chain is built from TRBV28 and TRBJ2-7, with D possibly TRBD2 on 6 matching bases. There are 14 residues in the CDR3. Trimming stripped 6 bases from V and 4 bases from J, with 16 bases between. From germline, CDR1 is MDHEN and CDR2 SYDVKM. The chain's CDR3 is CASSPGAGGYEQYF. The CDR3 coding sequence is TGTGCCAGCAGCCCTGGGGCTGGGGGGTACGAGCAGTACTTC.

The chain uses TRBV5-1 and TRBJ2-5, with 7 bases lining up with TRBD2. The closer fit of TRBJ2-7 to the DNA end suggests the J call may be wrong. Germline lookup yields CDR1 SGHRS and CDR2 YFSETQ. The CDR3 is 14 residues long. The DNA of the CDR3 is TGCGCCAGCAGCGGAGGGGAGGGTATTGACGAGCAGTACTTC. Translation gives CASSGGEGIDEQYF.

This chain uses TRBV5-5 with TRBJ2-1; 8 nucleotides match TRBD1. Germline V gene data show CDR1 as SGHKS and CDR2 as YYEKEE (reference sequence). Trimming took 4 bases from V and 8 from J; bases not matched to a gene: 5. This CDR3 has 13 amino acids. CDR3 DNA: TGTGCCAGCAGCCCAGACAGGGGTGATGAGCAGTTCTTC. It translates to CASSPDRGDEQFF.

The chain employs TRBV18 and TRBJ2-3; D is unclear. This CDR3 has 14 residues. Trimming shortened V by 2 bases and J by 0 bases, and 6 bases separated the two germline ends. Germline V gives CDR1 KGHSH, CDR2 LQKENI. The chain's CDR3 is CASSPVPSTDTQYF. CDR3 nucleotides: TGTGCCAGCTCACCAGTCCCAAGCACAGATACGCAGTATTTT. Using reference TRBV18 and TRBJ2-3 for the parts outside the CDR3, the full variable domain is NAGVMQNPRHLVRRRGQEARLRCSPMKGHSHVYWYRQLPEEGLKFMVYLQKENIIDESGMPKERFSAEFPKEGPSILRIQQVVRGDSAAYFCASSPVPSTDTQYFGPGTRLTVL.

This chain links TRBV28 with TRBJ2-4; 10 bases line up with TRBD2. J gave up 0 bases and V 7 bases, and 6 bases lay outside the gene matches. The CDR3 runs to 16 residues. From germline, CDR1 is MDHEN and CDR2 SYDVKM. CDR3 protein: CASTPSGGIAKNIQYF. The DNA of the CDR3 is TGTGCCAGCACGCCTAGCGGGGGTATAGCCAAAAACATTCAGTACTTC.

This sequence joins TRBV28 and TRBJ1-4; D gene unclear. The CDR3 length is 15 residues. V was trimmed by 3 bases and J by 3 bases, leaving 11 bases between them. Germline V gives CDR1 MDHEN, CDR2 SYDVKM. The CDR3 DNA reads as TGTGCCAGCAGTTTTACATCTAGTCCTAATGAAAAACTGTTTTTT. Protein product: CASSFTSSPNEKLFF.

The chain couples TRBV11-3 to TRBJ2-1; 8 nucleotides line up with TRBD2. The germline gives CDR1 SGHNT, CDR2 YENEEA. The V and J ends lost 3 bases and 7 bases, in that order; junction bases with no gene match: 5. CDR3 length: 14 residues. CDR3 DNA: TGTGCCAGCAGCTTCGGGACTAGTGAAAATGAGCAGTTCTTC. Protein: CASSFGTSENEQFF.

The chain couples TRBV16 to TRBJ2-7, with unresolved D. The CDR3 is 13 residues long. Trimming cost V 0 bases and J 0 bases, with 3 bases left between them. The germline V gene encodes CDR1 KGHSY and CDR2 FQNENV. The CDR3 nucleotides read TGTGCCAGCAGCCAATCTAGCTCCTACGAGCAGTACTTC. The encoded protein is CASSQSSSYEQYF.